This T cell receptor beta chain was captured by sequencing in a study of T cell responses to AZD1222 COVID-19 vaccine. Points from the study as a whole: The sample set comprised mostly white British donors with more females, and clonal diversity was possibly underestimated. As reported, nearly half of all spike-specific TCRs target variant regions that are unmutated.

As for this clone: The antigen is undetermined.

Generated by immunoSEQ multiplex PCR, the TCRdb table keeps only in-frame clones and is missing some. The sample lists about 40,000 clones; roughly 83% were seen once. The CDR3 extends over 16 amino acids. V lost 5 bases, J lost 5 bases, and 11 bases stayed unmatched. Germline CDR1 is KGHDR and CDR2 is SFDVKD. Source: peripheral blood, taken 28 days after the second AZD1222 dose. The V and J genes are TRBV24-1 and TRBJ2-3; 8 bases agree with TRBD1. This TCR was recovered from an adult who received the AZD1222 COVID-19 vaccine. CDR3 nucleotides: TGTGCCACCAGTGCCCGGTGGAGACAGGGGTTAGATACGCAGTATTTT. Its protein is CATSARWRQGLDTQYF.